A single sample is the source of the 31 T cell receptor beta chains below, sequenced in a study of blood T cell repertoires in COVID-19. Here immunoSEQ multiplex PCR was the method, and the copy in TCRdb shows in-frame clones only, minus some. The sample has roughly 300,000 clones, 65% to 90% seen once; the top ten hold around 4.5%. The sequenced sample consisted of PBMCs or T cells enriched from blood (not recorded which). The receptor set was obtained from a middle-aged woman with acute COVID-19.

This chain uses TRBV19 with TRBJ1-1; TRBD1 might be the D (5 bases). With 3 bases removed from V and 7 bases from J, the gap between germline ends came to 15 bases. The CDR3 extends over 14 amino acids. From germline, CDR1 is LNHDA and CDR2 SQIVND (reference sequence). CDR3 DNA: TGTGCCAGTAGTATCGGTGGAGGGGTGGGTGAAGCTTTCTTT. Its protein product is CASSIGGGVGEAFF.

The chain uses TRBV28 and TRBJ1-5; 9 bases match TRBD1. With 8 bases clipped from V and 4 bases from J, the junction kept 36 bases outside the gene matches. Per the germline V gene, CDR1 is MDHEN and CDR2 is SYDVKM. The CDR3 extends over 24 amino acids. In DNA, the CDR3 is TGTGCCAGCCATTTATTCTATCGCCGCGCCTTTAGGCAACAGGGGGCGGTTGGAAATCAGCCCCAGCATTTT. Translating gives CASHLFYRRAFRQQGAVGNQPQHF.

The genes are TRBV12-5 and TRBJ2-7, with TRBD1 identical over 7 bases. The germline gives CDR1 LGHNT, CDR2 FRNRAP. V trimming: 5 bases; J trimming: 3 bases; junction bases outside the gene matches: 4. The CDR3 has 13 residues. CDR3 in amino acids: CASGKAGGYEQYF. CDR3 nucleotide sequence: TGTGCTAGTGGTAAGGCAGGGGGCTACGAGCAGTACTTC.

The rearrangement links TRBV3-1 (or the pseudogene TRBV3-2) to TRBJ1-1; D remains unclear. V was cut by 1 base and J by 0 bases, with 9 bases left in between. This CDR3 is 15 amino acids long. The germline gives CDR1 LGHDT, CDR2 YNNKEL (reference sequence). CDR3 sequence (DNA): TGTGCCAGCAGCCAAGCAGCGAACATGAACACTGAAGCTTTCTTT. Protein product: CASSQAANMNTEAFF.

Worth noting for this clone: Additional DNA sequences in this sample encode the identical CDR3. CDR3 amino acids: CASPLGQGGDTEAFF. CDR3 nucleotides: TGTGCCAGCCCTCTGGGGCAGGGCGGGGACACTGAAGCTTTCTTT. This chain joins TRBV9 and TRBJ1-1, with D maybe TRBD1 (5 bases). Germline loops: CDR1 SGDLS, CDR2 YYNGEE. This CDR3 is built from 15 residues. The V and J ends lost 7 bases and 3 bases respectively, with 19 bases between them.

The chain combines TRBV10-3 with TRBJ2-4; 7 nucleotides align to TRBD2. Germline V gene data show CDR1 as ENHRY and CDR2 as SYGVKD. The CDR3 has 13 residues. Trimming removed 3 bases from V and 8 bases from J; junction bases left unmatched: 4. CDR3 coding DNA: TGTGCCATCAGTGACGGGGGGACGGACATTCAGTACTTC. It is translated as CAISDGGTDIQYF.

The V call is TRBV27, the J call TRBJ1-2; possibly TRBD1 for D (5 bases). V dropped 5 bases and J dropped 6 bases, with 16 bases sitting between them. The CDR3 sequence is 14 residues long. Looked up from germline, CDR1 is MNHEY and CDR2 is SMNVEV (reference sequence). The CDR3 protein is CASSPRGRVDGYTF. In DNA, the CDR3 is TGTGCCAGCAGTCCTCGGGGGAGAGTCGATGGCTACACCTTC.

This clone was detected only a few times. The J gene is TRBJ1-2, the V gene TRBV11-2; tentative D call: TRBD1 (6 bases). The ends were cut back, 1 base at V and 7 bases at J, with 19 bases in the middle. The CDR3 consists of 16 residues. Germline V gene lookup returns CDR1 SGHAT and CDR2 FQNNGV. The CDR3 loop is CASSLVAFGRGGGYTF. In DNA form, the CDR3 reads TGTGCCAGCAGCTTAGTGGCGTTCGGCAGGGGTGGTGGCTACACCTTC. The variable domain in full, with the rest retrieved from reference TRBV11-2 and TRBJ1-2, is EAGVAQSPRYKIIEKRQSVAFWCNPISGHATLYWYQQILGQGPKLLIQFQNNGVVDDSQLPKDRFSAERLKGVDSTLKIQPAKLEDSAVYLCASSLVAFGRGGGYTFGSGTRLTVV.

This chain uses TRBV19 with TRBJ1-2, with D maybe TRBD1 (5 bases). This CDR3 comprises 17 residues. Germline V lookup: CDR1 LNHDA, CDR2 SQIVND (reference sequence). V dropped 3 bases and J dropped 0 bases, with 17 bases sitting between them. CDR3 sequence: CASSIAAGGTANYGYTF. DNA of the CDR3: TGTGCCAGTAGTATCGCGGCGGGGGGTACCGCTAACTATGGCTACACCTTC. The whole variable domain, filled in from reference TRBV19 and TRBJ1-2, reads DGGITQSPKYLFRKEGQNVTLSCEQNLNHDAMYWYRQDPGQGLRLIYYSQIVNDFQKGDIAEGYSVSREKKESFPLTVTSAQKNPTAFYLCASSIAAGGTANYGYTFGSGTRLTVV.

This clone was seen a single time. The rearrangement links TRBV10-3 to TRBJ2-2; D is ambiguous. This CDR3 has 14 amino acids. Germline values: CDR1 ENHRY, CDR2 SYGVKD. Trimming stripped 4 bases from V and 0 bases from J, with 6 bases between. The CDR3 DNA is TGTGCCATCAGTGCCGTAGCGAACACCGGGGAGCTGTTTTTT. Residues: CAISAVANTGELFF.

The CDR3 DNA reads TGCAGCGTCGGGGACAGGGCGGACTATGGCTACACCTTC. It yields the protein CSVGDRADYGYTF. V gene TRBV29-1 combines with J gene TRBJ1-2, with 9 bases fitting TRBD1. Germline V lookup: CDR1 SQVTM, CDR2 ANQGSEA. CDR3 length: 13 residues. J gave up 3 bases and V 6 bases, and 5 bases lay outside the gene matches.

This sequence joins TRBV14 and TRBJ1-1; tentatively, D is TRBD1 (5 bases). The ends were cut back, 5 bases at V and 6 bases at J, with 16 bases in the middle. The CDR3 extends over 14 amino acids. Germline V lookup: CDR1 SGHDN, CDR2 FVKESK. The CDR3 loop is CASSYLQGGSEAFF. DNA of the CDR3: TGTGCCAGCAGCTACTTGCAGGGTGGGTCTGAAGCTTTCTTT.

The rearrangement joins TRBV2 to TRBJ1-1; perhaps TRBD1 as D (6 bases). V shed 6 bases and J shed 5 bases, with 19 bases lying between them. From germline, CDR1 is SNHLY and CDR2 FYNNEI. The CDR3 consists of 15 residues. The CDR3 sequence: CASREQTAGETEAFF. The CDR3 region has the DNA TGTGCCAGCAGAGAACAAACCGCAGGGGAGACTGAAGCTTTCTTT.

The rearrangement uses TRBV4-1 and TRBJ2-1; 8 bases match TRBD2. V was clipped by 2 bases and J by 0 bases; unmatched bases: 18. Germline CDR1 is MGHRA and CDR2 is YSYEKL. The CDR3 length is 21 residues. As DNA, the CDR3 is TGCGCCAGCAGCCAACAACCGGGACTAGTCCCACTTCTTAGCTCCTACAATGAGCAGTTCTTC. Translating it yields CASSQQPGLVPLLSSYNEQFF.

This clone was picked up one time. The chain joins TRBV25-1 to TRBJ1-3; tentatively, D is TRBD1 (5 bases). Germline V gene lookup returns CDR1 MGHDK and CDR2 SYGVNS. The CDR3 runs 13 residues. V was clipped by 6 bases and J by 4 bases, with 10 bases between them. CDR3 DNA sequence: TGTGCCAGCAGCATGCCAGGGGGAAACACCATATATTTT. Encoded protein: CASSMPGGNTIYF.

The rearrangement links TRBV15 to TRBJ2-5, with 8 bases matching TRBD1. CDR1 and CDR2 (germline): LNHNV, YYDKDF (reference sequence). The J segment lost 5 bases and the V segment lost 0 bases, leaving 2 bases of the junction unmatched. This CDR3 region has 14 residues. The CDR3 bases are TGTGCCACCAGCAGAGATCAGGGGGCTGAGACCCAGTACTTC. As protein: CATSRDQGAETQYF.

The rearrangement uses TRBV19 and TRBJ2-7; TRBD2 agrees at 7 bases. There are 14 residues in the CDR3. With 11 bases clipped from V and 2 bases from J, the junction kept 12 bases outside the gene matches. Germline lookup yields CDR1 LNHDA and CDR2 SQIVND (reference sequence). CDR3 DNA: TGTGCCTGCCGGGGAGGGCCGGGGCCCTACGAGCAGTACTTC. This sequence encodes CACRGGPGPYEQYF.

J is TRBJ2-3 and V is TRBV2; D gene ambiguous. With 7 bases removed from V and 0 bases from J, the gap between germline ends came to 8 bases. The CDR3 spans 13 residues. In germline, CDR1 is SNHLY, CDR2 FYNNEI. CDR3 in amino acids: CASKQPSTDTQYF. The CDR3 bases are TGTGCCAGCAAACAGCCCAGCACAGATACGCAGTATTTT.

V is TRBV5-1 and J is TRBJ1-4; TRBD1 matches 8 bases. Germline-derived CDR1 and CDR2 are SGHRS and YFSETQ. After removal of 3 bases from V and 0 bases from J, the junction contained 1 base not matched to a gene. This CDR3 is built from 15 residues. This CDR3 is CASSWGQATNEKLFF. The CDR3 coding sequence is TGCGCCAGCAGCTGGGGACAGGCAACTAATGAAAAACTGTTTTTT.

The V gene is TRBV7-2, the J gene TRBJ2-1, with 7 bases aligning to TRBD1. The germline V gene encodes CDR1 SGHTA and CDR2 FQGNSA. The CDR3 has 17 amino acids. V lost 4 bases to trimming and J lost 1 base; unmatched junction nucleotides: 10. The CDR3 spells CASSSTSWDRSYNEQFF. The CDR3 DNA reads TGTGCCAGCAGCTCGACCTCGTGGGACAGATCCTACAATGAGCAGTTCTTC.

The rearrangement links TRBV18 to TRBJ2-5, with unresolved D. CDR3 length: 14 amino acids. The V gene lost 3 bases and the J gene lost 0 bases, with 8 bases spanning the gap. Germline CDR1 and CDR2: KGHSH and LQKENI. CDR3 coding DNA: TGTGCCAGCTCACCGTGGCGGAACCAAGAGACCCAGTACTTC. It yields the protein CASSPWRNQETQYF.

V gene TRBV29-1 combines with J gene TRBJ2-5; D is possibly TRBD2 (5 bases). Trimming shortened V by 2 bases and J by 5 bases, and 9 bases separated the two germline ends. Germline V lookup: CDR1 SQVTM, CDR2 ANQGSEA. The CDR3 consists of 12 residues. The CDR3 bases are TGCAGCGTTGAACGGGATCGGGAGACCCAGTACTTC. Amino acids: CSVERDRETQYF.

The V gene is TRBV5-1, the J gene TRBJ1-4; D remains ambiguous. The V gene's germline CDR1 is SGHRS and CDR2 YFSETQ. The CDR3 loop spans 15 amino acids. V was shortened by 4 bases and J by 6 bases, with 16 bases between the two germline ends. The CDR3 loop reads CASSTAPRSDEKLFF. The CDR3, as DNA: TGCGCCAGCAGCACCGCTCCACGGTCGGATGAAAAACTGTTTTTT. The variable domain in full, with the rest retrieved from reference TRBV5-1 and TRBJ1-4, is KAGVTQTPRYLIKTRGQQVTLSCSPISGHRSVSWYQQTPGQGLQFLFEYFSETQRNKGNFPGRFSGRQFSNSRSEMNVSTLELGDSALYLCASSTAPRSDEKLFFGSGTQLSVL.

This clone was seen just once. In DNA, the CDR3 is TGTGCCAGCAGCTCACGGGACAGGGACGAGCAGTACTTC. Translating it yields CASSSRDRDEQYF. This sequence joins TRBV7-6 and TRBJ2-7, with TRBD1 matching over 9 bases. CDR3 size: 13 residues. V shed 4 bases, J shed 5 bases, and the junction held 3 bases outside the gene matches. Germline V gene sequence: CDR1 SGHVS, CDR2 FNYEAQ.

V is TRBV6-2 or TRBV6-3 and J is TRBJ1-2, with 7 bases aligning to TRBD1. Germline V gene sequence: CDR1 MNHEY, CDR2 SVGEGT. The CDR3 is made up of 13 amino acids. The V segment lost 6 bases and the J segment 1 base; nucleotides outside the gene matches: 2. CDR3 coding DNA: TGTGCCAGCAGCCGGGACAGTAACTATGGCTACACCTTC. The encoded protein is CASSRDSNYGYTF.

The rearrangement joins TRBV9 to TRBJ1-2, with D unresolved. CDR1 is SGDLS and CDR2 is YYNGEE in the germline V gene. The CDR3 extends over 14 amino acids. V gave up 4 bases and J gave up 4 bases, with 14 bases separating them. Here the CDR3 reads CASSSERTPYGYTF. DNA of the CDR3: TGTGCCAGCAGCTCAGAAAGGACTCCCTATGGCTACACCTTC.

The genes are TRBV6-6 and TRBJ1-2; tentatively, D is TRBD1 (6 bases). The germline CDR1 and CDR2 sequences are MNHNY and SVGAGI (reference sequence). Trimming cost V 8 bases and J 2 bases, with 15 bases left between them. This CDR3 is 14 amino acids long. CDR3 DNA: TGTGCCAGCTCCCGCCAGGGGTCGAACTATGGCTACACCTTC. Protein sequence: CASSRQGSNYGYTF.

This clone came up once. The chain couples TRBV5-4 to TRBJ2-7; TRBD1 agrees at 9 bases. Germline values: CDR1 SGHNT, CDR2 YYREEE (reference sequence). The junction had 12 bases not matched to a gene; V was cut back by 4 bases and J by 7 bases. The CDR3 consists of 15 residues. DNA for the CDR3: TGTGCCAGCAGCGAATCTAGGGACAGGGTATATGAGCAGTACTTC. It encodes CASSESRDRVYEQYF. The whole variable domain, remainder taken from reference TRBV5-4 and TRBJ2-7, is ETGVTQSPTHLIKTRGQQVTLRCSSQSGHNTVSWYQQALGQGPQFIFQYYREEENGRGNFPPRFSGLQFPNYSSELNVNALELDDSALYLCASSESRDRVYEQYFGPGTRLTVT.

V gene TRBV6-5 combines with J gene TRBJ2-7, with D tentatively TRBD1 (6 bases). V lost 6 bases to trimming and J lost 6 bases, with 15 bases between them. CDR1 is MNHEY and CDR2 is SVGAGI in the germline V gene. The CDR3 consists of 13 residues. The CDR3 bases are TGTGCCAGCAGACGTCTGGGGGCGGGCGAGCAGTACTTC. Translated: CASRRLGAGEQYF.

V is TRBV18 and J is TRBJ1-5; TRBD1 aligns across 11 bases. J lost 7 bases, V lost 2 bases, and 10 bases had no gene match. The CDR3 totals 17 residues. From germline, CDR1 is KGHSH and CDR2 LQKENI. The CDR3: CASSPGRDRGSAQPQHF. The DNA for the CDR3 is TGTGCCAGCTCACCAGGAAGGGACAGGGGGTCCGCCCAGCCCCAGCATTTT.

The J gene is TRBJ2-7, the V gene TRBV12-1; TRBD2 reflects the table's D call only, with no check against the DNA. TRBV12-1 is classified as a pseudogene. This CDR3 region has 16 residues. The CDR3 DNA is TGTGCCAGCAGCTTTGCGCCCCGGGATTGGGCCTACGAGCAGTACTTC. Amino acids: CASSFAPRDWAYEQYF.